This TCR beta chain was documented in a study of T-cell memory formation after mild COVID-19. This clonotype was recorded a few times. What it binds is unknown. The CDR3 consists of 13 residues. Germline CDR1 is LGHDT and CDR2 is YNNKEL (reference sequence). V was cut by 8 bases and J by 2 bases, with 13 bases left in between. TCRdb recomputed calls from the 5' RACE reads with MiXCR, one row per CDR3 protein. The repertoire holds 400,000 to 500,000 distinct CDR3 sequences, with approximately 24% as singletons. Study-level findings and limits: Pre-infection memory contained some responding clones, which suggested that cross-reactive memory had joined. Day 15 to 85 contracting clones showed balanced CD4/CD8; day 15 to 37 expanders favored CD4+.

The specimen sequenced was PBMCs or a T cell subset sorted from them (not recorded which). The V and J genes are TRBV3-1 and TRBJ2-7, with a tentative D call TRBD2 (6 bases). The clonotype comes from an adult woman who had mild COVID-19 (a few samples of this study predate the infection). Cell type and time point are not known. The CDR3 nucleotides are TGTGCCAGCGGATCCGGGGGAGCCTACGAGCAGTACTTC. Amino acids: CASGSGGAYEQYF.